This TCR beta chain derives from a study of T cells in localized non-small cell lung cancer. As regards this clone: Its target is not known.

The data were produced by immunoSEQ multiplex PCR, yet TCRdb's version contains in-frame clones alone and is incomplete. The sample records roughly 70,000 clones, about nine tenths being singletons. General study findings and limits: Patients showing higher blood T cell density tended to see longer overall survival. Tumor samples were not multi-region, leaving intratumor heterogeneity unexcluded. Uninvolved adjacent lung had more T cell clonality than any other tissue, topping tumor. Median detection of top 100 tumor clones in adjacent lung was over 45 clones.

The receptor was isolated from a male donor aged 60 or over with stage III squamous cell lung carcinoma. This material consisted of peripheral blood, taken before any cancer treatment.

The DNA for the CDR3 is TGTGCCAGCAGATCCCCGGGACAGACAAATTCACCCCTCCACTTT. This codes for CASRSPGQTNSPLHF. The J gene is TRBJ1-6, the V gene TRBV28, with 7 bases fitting TRBD1. The CDR3 totals 15 residues. From germline, CDR1 is MDHEN and CDR2 SYDVKM. V dropped 6 bases and J dropped 7; count of bases not matched to a gene: 9.